This T cell receptor (beta chain) comes out of a study of a mutant IDH1 vaccine in newly diagnosed glioma. In the study overall: The treated group averaged approximately 42 years old and was about 60% male, 37.5% female. Therapy received beforehand was radiotherapy, temozolomide, or both, with most patients given both.

There are 16 residues in the CDR3. V was clipped by 1 base and J by 4 bases; unmatched bases: 6. The germline V gene has CDR1 LGHNA and CDR2 YNFKEQ. With regard to this clone: Its target is not known.

Profiled with immunoSEQ multiplex PCR; TCRdb holds only in-frame clones, not every one. The table lists about 32,000 clones, around four fifths of them singletons. Time point reported: week 35, safety follow-up. The investigators gave 300 ug of mutant IDH1 20-mer peptide in each vaccine dose, together with topical imiquimod. Diagnosis in the donors showed new WHO grade 3 or 4 astrocytomas that were IDH1-mutant and ATRX-lost. The receptor's source is a woman in her forties with glioma. V usage is TRBV4-2 and J usage is TRBJ2-1; TRBD2 aligns across 8 bases. The sequences come from PBMCs, collected from a glioma patient whose treatment included an IDH1 peptide vaccine. In DNA form, the CDR3 reads TGTGCCAGCAGCCAAGCAGGCCAGCGGGGGTACAATGAGCAGTTCTTC. It codes for CASSQAGQRGYNEQFF.